Detailed here is one T cell receptor (beta chain). Its specific antigen is unknown. One base away there is no much larger clone; base qualities are not given. DNA from uncultured naive and memory CD4+ T cells underwent immunoSEQ TCR-beta sequencing at deep resolution. Per the source publication's procedure: During preprocessing, nonproductive sequences were removed, as were CDR3s that did not start with C, did not end with F or W, or were shorter than 7 amino acids. Cultured and uncultured naive and memory CD4+ repertoires were searched for previously identified spike- and CEF-reactive CDR3s. CDR3 homology was measured as pairwise Levenshtein distance, computed with the stringdist R package after trimming three terminal residues from each end. Held by TCRdb, this immuneACCESS table contains in-frame sequences only and omits some clones. Under half of the omission traces to an unresolved V gene where checked; the cause of the rest is unknown. V and J calls and clone size follow that table, whereas D and trimming were derived from the DNA. This sample lists roughly 57,000 clones; roughly 88% were detected once. The ten most abundant clones make up about 1.5% of the sample.

The data belong to a study of CD4 T cells in relation to SARS-CoV-2 and coronaviruses (TCRdb year 2021). Study-level background: Shared crossreactive spike epitopes were mapped to their HLA restriction using patient-derived lymphoblastoid cell lines. At the level of individual TCR clonotypes, the study measured memory CD4+ T cell crossreactivity between SARS-CoV-2 spike protein and common cold coronavirus spike proteins. The Adaptive Biotechnologies TCR-sequencing kit was used to sequence samples from a few pre-COVID donors and the naive versus memory experiments, while other data came from Illumina-based sequencing. A different, Illumina-based TCR-beta assay was used to sequence expansion assays from other donors in the study.

The study at large found these results: Memory CD4+ clonotypes crossrecognizing SARS-CoV-2 and at least one common cold coronavirus spike were found in 60% to 70% of donors. Pre-pandemic and post-infection samples were not both contributed by any donor, so tracing of the source of pre-existing responses was limited. Crossreactive clones showed significantly weaker SARS-CoV-2-driven expansion than monoreactive clones, consistent with antigenic imprinting. Because the crossreactivity analysis focused on spike protein, crossreactivity against other viral proteins was not assessed. Naive versus memory sequencing indicated that memory recall responses, rather than primary responses primed during culture, are detected by the assay. Small numbers of patients and of tested TCRs were a limitation of the study.

CD4+ T cells from unexposed donors were collected before the COVID-19 pandemic (2011-2018). Naive and memory CD4+ T cells were separated from cryopreserved PBMCs by CD4 enrichment followed by EasySep naive CD4+ T cell enrichment. Leukapheresis product for the unexposed donors was bought commercially. Ficoll-Paque PLUS gradient centrifugation was used to isolate PBMCs from either whole blood or leukapheresis product. PBMCs were either used fresh in the expansion assay or cryopreserved at -140 degrees C. The QIAamp Micro DNA Kit was used to extract genomic DNA from the CD4+ T cells. Material for sequencing was memory CD4+ T cells from PBMCs. The label giving this sample's cell subset or site can be read as: memory (non-naive) CD4+ T cells. The clonotype was recovered from a human donor in good health.

The CDR3 protein is CASRDLQGSNEQFF. Read as DNA, the sequence is TGTGCCAGCAGGGATTTGCAGGGTAGTAATGAGCAGTTCTTC. The V and J segments used are TRBV2 and TRBJ2-1, and TRBD1 may be the D gene, going by 5 matching bases. Reading from cysteine to phenylalanine, the CDR3 counts 14 amino acids. The sequence is cut down to CDR3 DNA, 42 bases in frame from base 1. CDR1 and CDR2 are drawn from the germline V gene: SNHLY, FYNNEI. The trim is 6 bases for V and 7 bases for J, with a gap of 16 bases between the germline ends.